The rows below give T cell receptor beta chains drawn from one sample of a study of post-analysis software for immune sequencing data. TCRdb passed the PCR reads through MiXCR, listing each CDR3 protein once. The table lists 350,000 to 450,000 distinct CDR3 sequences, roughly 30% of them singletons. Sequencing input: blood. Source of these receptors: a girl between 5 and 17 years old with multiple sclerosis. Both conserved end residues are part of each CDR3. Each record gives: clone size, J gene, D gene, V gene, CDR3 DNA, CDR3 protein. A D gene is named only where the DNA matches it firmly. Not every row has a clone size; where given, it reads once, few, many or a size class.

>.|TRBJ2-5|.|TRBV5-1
TGCACCAGCAGCTTACAAGAGACCCAGTACTTC
CTSSLQETQYF
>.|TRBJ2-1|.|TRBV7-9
TGTGCCAGCAGCTTATACGGGGGAACCTACAATGAGCAGTTCTTC
CASSLYGGTYNEQFF
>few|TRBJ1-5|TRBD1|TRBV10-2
TGCGCCAGTACAGGGGTCGGAAGCAATCAGCCCCAGCATTTT
CASTGVGSNQPQHF
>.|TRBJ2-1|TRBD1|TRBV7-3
TGTGCCAGCAGCCTAGCCCGACAGGGGGCGAATGAGCAGTTCTTC
CASSLARQGANEQFF
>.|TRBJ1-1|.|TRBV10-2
TGCGCCAGCAGTGAGTCTATTGGGCGAAACACTGAAGCTTTCTTT
CASSESIGRNTEAFF
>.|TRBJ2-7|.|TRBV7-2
TGTGCCAGCAGCTTACACCTGAGTAGGGAAGAGACCCGGTACTTC
CASSLHLSREETRYF
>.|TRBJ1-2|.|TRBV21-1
TGTGCCAGCAGCATCCGGGACAGGGACGACTATGGCTACACCTTC
CASSIRDRDDYGYTF
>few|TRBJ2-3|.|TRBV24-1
TGTGCCACCAGTGGAAAGCGACAGGGGAGGGCAGATACGCAGTATTTT
CATSGKRQGRADTQYF
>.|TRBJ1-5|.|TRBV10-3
TGTGCCATCAGTGAGTCGACTACAGGGTTGGGTCAGCCCCAGCATTTT
CAISESTTGLGQPQHF
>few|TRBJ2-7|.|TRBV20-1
TGCAGTGCTAGAGATCGAGTAGCGGCGACCTACGAGCAGTACTTC
CSARDRVAATYEQYF
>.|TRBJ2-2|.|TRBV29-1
TGCAGCATCCGGACCGTGAACACCGGGGAGCTGTTTTTT
CSIRTVNTGELFF
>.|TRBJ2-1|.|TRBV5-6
TGTGCCAGCAGCTTGGCGTACGAATACAATGAGCAGTTCTTC
CASSLAYEYNEQFF
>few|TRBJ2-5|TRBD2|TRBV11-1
TGTGCCAGCAGCCAACTGACTAGCCGAGAGGAGACCCAGTACTTC
CASSQLTSREETQYF
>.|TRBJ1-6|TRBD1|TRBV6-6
TGTGCCAGCAGTTACCCGACCGGGACAGTATCCTCACCCCTCCACTTT
CASSYPTGTVSSPLHF
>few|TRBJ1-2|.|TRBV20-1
TGCAGTGCTAGTTATTTTGCCGACATCCTAGGGCAGGGCTACACCTTC
CSASYFADILGQGYTF
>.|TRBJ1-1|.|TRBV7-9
TGTGCCAGCAGCTTAAACAGGGCTACACCCCCTAACACTGAAGCTTTCTTT
CASSLNRATPPNTEAFF
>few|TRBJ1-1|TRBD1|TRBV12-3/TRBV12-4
TGTGCCAGCAGCAGACGACAGGGGGGCTTTGCTGAAGCTTTCTTT
CASSRRQGGFAEAFF
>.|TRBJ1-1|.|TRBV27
TGTGCCAGCAGTCTGGGTGGGACCGGACTCGCTGAAGCTTTCTTT
CASSLGGTGLAEAFF
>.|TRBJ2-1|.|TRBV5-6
TGTGCCAGCAGCTTGTCTGTGGGACCGCGTCGGGCGAGTGAGCAGTTCTTC
CASSLSVGPRRASEQFF
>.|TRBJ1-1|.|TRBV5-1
TGCGCCAGCAGCTTGAGGTCAAATCTCGAAGCTTTCTTT
CASSLRSNLEAFF
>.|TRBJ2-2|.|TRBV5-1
TGCGCCAGCAGCCGGAACGGGGAAGAAACCGGGGAGCTGTTTTTT
CASSRNGEETGELFF
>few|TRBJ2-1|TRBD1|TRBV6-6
TGTGCCAGCAGTTACTGGGGGACAGCCTTTTACTACAATGAGCAGTTCTTC
CASSYWGTAFYYNEQFF
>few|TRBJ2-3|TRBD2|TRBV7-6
TGTGCCAGCAGCTCGACTAGCGGGGGGTTTATCGGAGATACGCAGTATTTT
CASSSTSGGFIGDTQYF
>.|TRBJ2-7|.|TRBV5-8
TGTGCCAGCCGGGGCGTCGGACAGCTACCCTACGAGCAGTACTTC
CASRGVGQLPYEQYF
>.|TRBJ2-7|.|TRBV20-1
TGCAGTGCTAGAGATTCAGACCGCGGGACCCACGAGCAGTACTTC
CSARDSDRGTHEQYF
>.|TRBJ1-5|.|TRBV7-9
TGTGCCAGCAGCTTAGGTGTGGGCGCGGATCAGCCCCAGCATTTT
CASSLGVGADQPQHF
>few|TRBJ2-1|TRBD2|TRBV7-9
TGTGCCAGCAGTCCCGTCTGGACTAGCGGACCCAACAATGAGCAGTTCTTC
CASSPVWTSGPNNEQFF
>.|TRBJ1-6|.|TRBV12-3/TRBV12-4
TGTGCCAGCAGCCAGGGTCCATCACCCCTCCACTTT
CASSQGPSPLHF
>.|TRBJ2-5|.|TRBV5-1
TGCGCCAGCAGACCGCAGGGGATCAATGAGCAGTACTTC
CASRPQGINEQYF
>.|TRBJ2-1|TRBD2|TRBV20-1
TGCAGTGCTAGAGATCGGCGGGGGGGCTATGAGCAGTTCTTC
CSARDRRGGYEQFF
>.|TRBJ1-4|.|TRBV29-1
TGCAGCGCTCCGGCCCCGGGAGGCGAAAAACTGTTTTTT
CSAPAPGGEKLFF